This T cell receptor beta chain was recovered during a study of blood T cell repertoires in COVID-19. Turning to the study itself: Collection of acute and convalescent COVID-19 samples took place in the United States, Italy and Spain.

Recruited during active infection, patients (from Seattle) were subsequently followed longitudinally. Here immunoSEQ multiplex PCR was the method, and the copy in TCRdb shows in-frame clones only, minus some. There are more than 300,000 clones in the sample; about nine tenths occur only once, and roughly 6.3% lies in the top ten. The V gene's germline CDR1 is MNHEY and CDR2 SVGAGI. The CDR3 runs 14 residues. V was clipped by 6 bases and J by 8 bases; unmatched bases: 4. The clonotype originates from a woman in her forties or fifties with COVID-19, enrolled during active disease. The V gene is TRBV6-5, the J gene TRBJ2-1, with 13 bases fitting TRBD2. The sequencing sample was made of peripheral blood. Written as DNA, the CDR3 is TGTGCCAGCAGCGGACTAGCGGGAGTCTATGAGCAGTTCTTC. Translated, it gives CASSGLAGVYEQFF.